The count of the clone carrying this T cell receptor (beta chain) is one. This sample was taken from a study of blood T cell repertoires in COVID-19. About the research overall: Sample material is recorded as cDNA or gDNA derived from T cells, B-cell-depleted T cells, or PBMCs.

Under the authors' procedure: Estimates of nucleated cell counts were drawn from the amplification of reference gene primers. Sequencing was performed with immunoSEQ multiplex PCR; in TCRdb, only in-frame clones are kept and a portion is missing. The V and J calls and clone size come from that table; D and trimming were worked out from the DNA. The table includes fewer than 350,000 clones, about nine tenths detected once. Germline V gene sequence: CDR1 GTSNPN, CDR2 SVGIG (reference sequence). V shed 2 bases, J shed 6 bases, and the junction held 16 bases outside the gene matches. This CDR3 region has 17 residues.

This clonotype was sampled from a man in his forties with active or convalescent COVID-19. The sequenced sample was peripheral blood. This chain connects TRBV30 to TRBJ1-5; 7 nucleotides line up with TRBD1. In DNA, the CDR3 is TGTGCCTGGAGTCCATGGGACAGCGGACCCCGAGCTCAGCCCCAGCATTTT. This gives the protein CAWSPWDSGPRAQPQHF.